Following are 32 T cell receptor beta chains from one sample sequenced in a study of OX40 agonist ivuxolimab in advanced cancers. Library preparation employed the immunoSEQ multiplex PCR assay. TCRdb took over this immuneACCESS table, retaining in-frame rearrangements with V and J assigned. Such tables are incomplete; in checked studies, under half of the missing clones stem from an unresolved V gene, and the remainder is unexplained. The sample includes just over 14,000 clones, with about 80% observed a single time. The ten biggest clones cover around 32% of the sample. The sequenced sample was CD4+ or CD8+ T cells sorted from blood, obtained in a trial of the OX40 agonist ivuxolimab. The receptors come from an adult with an advanced solid tumor such as melanoma, head and neck, liver or kidney cancer.

The chain employs TRBV5-6 and TRBJ2-7, with a tentative D call TRBD1 (5 bases). The CDR3 is 14 amino acids. In germline, CDR1 is SGHDT, CDR2 YYEEEE. V was shortened by 1 base and J by 3 bases, with 11 bases between the two germline ends. CDR3 sequence: CASSLTGSIYEQYF. The CDR3 DNA reads as TGTGCCAGCAGCTTGACAGGCAGCATCTACGAGCAGTACTTC.

The chain links TRBV6-5 to TRBJ1-1; D gene uncertain. The CDR3 runs 14 residues. Germline loops: CDR1 MNHEY, CDR2 SVGAGI. Trimming shortened V by 2 bases and J by 3 bases, and 10 bases separated the two germline ends. The DNA of the CDR3 is TGTGCCAGCAGTTACGGCCTTGGCGACACTGAAGCTTTCTTT. It is translated as CASSYGLGDTEAFF.

J is TRBJ2-2 and V is TRBV10-1, with 8 bases identical to TRBD1. CDR1 is WNHNN, CDR2 SYGVQD, per germline (reference sequence). V was pared by 8 bases and J by 1 base, with 3 bases of the junction left unmatched. This CDR3 comprises 14 residues. CDR3 sequence: CASAGTGNTGELFF. Written as DNA, the CDR3 is TGCGCCAGCGCCGGGACAGGGAACACCGGGGAGCTGTTTTTT.

This chain joins TRBV4-2 and TRBJ2-7; D assignment may be TRBD1 or TRBD2 (5 bases each). Germline values: CDR1 LGHNA, CDR2 YNFKEQ. Trimming took 1 base from V and 0 from J, leaving 13 bases between them. This CDR3 is built from 16 residues. DNA for the CDR3: TGTGCCAGCAGCCAAGTTCCCGGGGCAAGCTCCTACGAGCAGTACTTC. It is translated as CASSQVPGASSYEQYF.

The chain joins TRBV6-5 to TRBJ1-5, with D unclear. Germline lookup yields CDR1 MNHEY and CDR2 SVGAGI. The CDR3 totals 11 residues. Trimming removed 2 bases from V and 8 bases from J, with 4 bases in between. CDR3 in DNA: TGTGCCAGCAGTTACGGGGAGCCCCAGCATTTT. Amino acids: CASSYGEPQHF.

The chain is built from TRBV29-1 and TRBJ2-7; D perhaps matches TRBD2 (7 bases). The CDR3 is 14 amino acids. Germline V gene lookup returns CDR1 SQVTM and CDR2 ANQGSEA. V lost 1 base to trimming and J lost 4 bases, with 14 bases between them. For the CDR3, the DNA is TGCAGCGTTGAAGGGGGGGGCTTAGGGTACGAGCAGTACTTC. This codes for CSVEGGGLGYEQYF.

The chain has TRBV6-1 and TRBJ2-1; D ambiguous. Trimming took 1 base from V and 7 from J, leaving 14 bases between them. Germline V gives CDR1 MNHNS, CDR2 SASEGT. This CDR3 is built from 15 residues. CDR3 region: CASSEDRARYNEQFF. CDR3 DNA sequence: TGTGCCAGCAGTGAAGACCGGGCTCGATATAATGAGCAGTTCTTC.

The chain carries TRBV5-6 and TRBJ2-1; D remains unclear. Germline values: CDR1 SGHDT, CDR2 YYEEEE. CDR3 length: 17 amino acids. The V end lost 0 bases, the J end lost 0 bases, and 13 bases lay between the germline ends. In nucleotides, the CDR3 is TGTGCCAGCAGCTTGGTGGCCCTACGTAGCTCCTACAATGAGCAGTTCTTC. Its protein product is CASSLVALRSSYNEQFF.

The chain carries TRBV6-1 and TRBJ2-7, with D possibly being TRBD1 (6 bases). This CDR3 is built from 18 residues. Looked up from germline, CDR1 is MNHNS and CDR2 is SASEGT. The V and J ends lost 0 bases and 2 bases respectively, with 20 bases between them. The CDR3 DNA reads TGTGCCAGCAGTGAAGCGCAATTGGGAGCTGGGGGCGCCTACGAGCAGTACTTC. This translates into CASSEAQLGAGGAYEQYF.

The chain combines TRBV6-5 with TRBJ2-3; the match to TRBD1 covers 8 bases. The V gene's germline CDR1 is MNHEY and CDR2 SVGAGI. This CDR3 is 14 amino acids long. Trimming at V came to 2 bases and at J to 4 bases, leaving 2 bases not matched to a gene. Written as DNA, the CDR3 is TGTGCCAGCAGTTACGGACAGGGCGCAGATACGCAGTATTTT. Protein: CASSYGQGADTQYF.

The rearrangement joins TRBV4-1 to TRBJ1-5; maybe TRBD1 (5 bases). The germline V gene has CDR1 MGHRA and CDR2 YSYEKL. Trimming stripped 4 bases from V and 1 base from J, with 17 bases between. The CDR3 length is 17 residues. CDR3 residues: CASSPGGPGLSNQPQHF. CDR3 nucleotides: TGCGCCAGCAGCCCTGGGGGTCCGGGTTTAAGCAATCAGCCCCAGCATTTT.

This clone has only a few counts. The CDR3 coding sequence is TGTGCCAGCACCGGGTCCCAATATGGCTACACCTTC. Translated: CASTGSQYGYTF. The chain links TRBV30 to TRBJ1-2, with D hard to call. V lost 8 bases to trimming and J lost 5 bases, with 15 bases between them. CDR3 length equals 12 residues. Germline V gene lookup returns CDR1 GTSNPN and CDR2 SVGIG (reference sequence). Supplemented by reference TRBV30 and TRBJ1-2, the full variable domain reads SQTIHQWPATLVQPVGSPLSLECTVEGTSNPNLYWYRQAAGRGLQLLFYSVGIGQISSEVPQNLSASRPQDRQFILSSKKLLLSDSGFYLCASTGSQYGYTFGSGTRLTVV.

This chain connects TRBV4-1 to TRBJ1-1, with a possible D match to TRBD1 (5 bases). The CDR3 length is 15 residues. Germline CDR1 reads MGHRA; CDR2 reads YSYEKL. Deletions cut 2 bases from V and 1 base from J, with 11 bases between. CDR3 nucleotide sequence: TGCGCCAGCAGCCAAATTGTTGGGGGGAACACTGAAGCTTTCTTT. Translated, it gives CASSQIVGGNTEAFF.

A single count supports this clone. Additional DNA sequences in this sample encode the identical CDR3. This sequence joins TRBV5-5 and TRBJ2-7, with a possible D match to TRBD1 (5 bases). This CDR3 is built from 12 residues. V lost 5 bases and J lost 3, with 9 bases in between. The V gene's germline CDR1 is SGHKS and CDR2 YYEKEE (reference sequence). CDR3 protein: CASSFDSYEQYF. In DNA, the CDR3 is TGTGCCAGCAGTTTTGACAGCTACGAGCAGTACTTC. Together with reference TRBV5-5 and TRBJ2-7, the CDR3 gives the full variable domain: DAGVTQSPTHLIKTRGQQVTLRCSPISGHKSVSWYQQVLGQGPQFIFQYYEKEERGRGNFPDRFSARQFPNYSSELNVNALLLGDSALYLCASSFDSYEQYFGPGTRLTVT.

This clone was detected only a few times. The chain links TRBV4-2 to TRBJ2-1; D is unclear. Trimming left V 2 bases short and J 6 bases short, with 8 bases between. This CDR3 is 13 amino acids long. Per the germline V gene, CDR1 is LGHNA and CDR2 is YNFKEQ. The CDR3 reads CASSQSETNEQFF. CDR3 bases: TGTGCCAGCAGCCAAAGTGAGACCAATGAGCAGTTCTTC.

As DNA, the CDR3 is TGTGCCAGCAGCTTATCCAGCGGTCAGCAGACCCAGTACTTC. This sequence encodes CASSLSSGQQTQYF. The chain is built from TRBV7-2 and TRBJ2-5, with D maybe TRBD2 (5 bases). CDR1 SGHTA and CDR2 FQGNSA come from the germline V gene. Trimming took 2 bases from V and 6 from J, leaving 13 bases between them. The CDR3 is 14 residues long.

The chain recombines TRBV28 with TRBJ1-5, with a tentative D call TRBD1 (5 bases). Trimming removed 5 bases at V and 7 bases at J, with 12 bases between. The CDR3 is 13 amino acids. Germline CDR1 is MDHEN and CDR2 is SYDVKM. The CDR3 nucleotides read TGTGCCAGCAGTCCGGGGGGGGTCCAGCCCCAGCATTTT. Amino acids: CASSPGGVQPQHF.

This chain connects TRBV28 to TRBJ1-5; D perhaps matches TRBD1 (5 bases). The CDR3 totals 14 residues. V was trimmed by 5 bases and J by 0 bases, leaving 8 bases between them. Germline V gene sequence: CDR1 MDHEN, CDR2 SYDVKM. The CDR3 region is CASSDSYSNQPQHF. The CDR3 DNA sequence: TGTGCCAGCAGTGACAGTTATAGCAATCAGCCCCAGCATTTT.

The rearrangement joins TRBV28 to TRBJ2-1; D not resolved. This CDR3 spans 14 amino acids. V was pared by 7 bases and J by 0 bases, with 10 bases between. CDR1 is MDHEN and CDR2 is SYDVKM in the germline V gene. The CDR3 DNA is TGTGCCAGCACACCAGGCAGCTCCTACAATGAGCAGTTCTTC. Translation gives CASTPGSSYNEQFF. Using reference TRBV28 and TRBJ2-1 for the parts outside the CDR3, the full variable domain is DVKVTQSSRYLVKRTGEKVFLECVQDMDHENMFWYRQDPGLGLRLIYFSYDVKMKEKGDIPEGYSVSREKKERFSLILESASTNQTSMYLCASTPGSSYNEQFFGPGTRLTVL.

The chain couples TRBV7-9 to TRBJ2-7, with 14 bases lining up with TRBD2. Germline lookup yields CDR1 SEHNR and CDR2 FQNEAQ (reference sequence). V lost 5 bases, J lost 4 bases, and 7 bases stayed unmatched. The CDR3 runs 16 residues. CDR3 region: CASSHGTSGRRYEQYF. CDR3 sequence (DNA): TGTGCCAGCAGCCATGGGACTAGCGGGAGAAGGTACGAGCAGTACTTC.

The table lists this clone with a few counts. The chain combines TRBV28 with TRBJ2-2; D gene ambiguous. Germline CDR1 and CDR2: MDHEN and SYDVKM. The CDR3 is 11 residues long. V lost 7 bases and J 1 base, leaving 1 base between the germline ends. CDR3 bases: TGTGCCAGCAAGAACACCGGGGAGCTGTTTTTT. Its translation: CASKNTGELFF.

The chain employs TRBV21-1 and TRBJ2-2; whether TRBD2, the table's D call, matches the DNA was not checked. TRBV21-1 has pseudogene status. CDR3 size: 16 residues. As DNA, the CDR3 is TGTGCCAGCAGCTCCCTCGGGGGGGGCCGGACCGGGGAGCTGTTTTTT. Protein sequence: CASSSLGGGRTGELFF.

There are a few counts of this clone. This chain connects TRBV28 to TRBJ1-1; a possible D gene is TRBD1 (5 bases). Germline CDR1 reads MDHEN; CDR2 reads SYDVKM. The length of the CDR3 is 15 residues. V shed 5 bases and J shed 4 bases, with 17 bases lying between them. The CDR3 protein is CASSPFRDGITEAFF. DNA of the CDR3: TGTGCCAGCAGTCCCTTCCGGGACGGGATCACTGAAGCTTTCTTT.

The chain couples TRBV28 to TRBJ2-7; no clear D gene. Trimming left V 4 bases short and J 5 bases short, with 15 bases between. The CDR3 covers 14 residues. CDR1 and CDR2 from the germline V gene are MDHEN and SYDVKM. The CDR3 loop is CASSSIKGSHEQYF. The CDR3, as DNA: TGTGCCAGCAGTTCGATTAAGGGAAGTCACGAGCAGTACTTC.

This clone was detected only once. The V and J genes are TRBV5-4 and TRBJ2-1, with 10 bases that match TRBD2. V lost 4 bases, J lost 4 bases, and 5 bases stayed unmatched. This CDR3 comprises 15 residues. Germline assignment: CDR1 SGHNT and CDR2 YYREEE (reference sequence). The CDR3 sequence: CASSHLTSGYNEQFF. The CDR3 nucleotides are TGTGCCAGCAGCCACCTGACTAGCGGGTACAATGAGCAGTTCTTC.

This sequence joins TRBV7-9 and TRBJ1-1, with D unresolved. Germline CDR1 reads SEHNR; CDR2 reads FQNEAQ (reference sequence). V dropped 1 base and J dropped 3 bases, with 12 bases sitting between them. The CDR3 spans 15 residues. CDR3 nucleotide sequence: TGTGCCAGCAGCTTAGGGAGGATAAGGGACACTGAAGCTTTCTTT. This translates into CASSLGRIRDTEAFF.

This chain joins TRBV18 and TRBJ1-1; D is perhaps TRBD1 (6 bases). CDR3 length: 17 residues. CDR1 is KGHSH, CDR2 LQKENI, per germline. The V and J ends lost 5 bases and 4 bases respectively, with 23 bases between them. CDR3 in DNA: TGTGCCAGCTCAGGCCCACAGGGAATCTCAGGTGGCACTGAAGCTTTCTTT. This translates into CASSGPQGISGGTEAFF.

The chain has TRBV12-2 and TRBJ2-7. TRBV12-2 is a pseudogene. The CDR3 is 10 amino acids. The CDR3 is CASRPGDCYF. DNA for the CDR3: TGTGCAAGTCGCCCAGGGGACTGTTACTTC.

The J gene is TRBJ2-7, the V gene TRBV15; D remains unclear. There are 14 residues in the CDR3. Per germline, CDR1 LNHNV and CDR2 YYDKDF (reference sequence). V lost 1 base, J lost 2 bases, and 9 bases lay in between. The CDR3 DNA reads as TGTGCCACCAGCAGAGGAAACACCCCCTACGAGCAGTACTTC. Its protein product is CATSRGNTPYEQYF.

This clone was observed a single time. The chain uses TRBV19 and TRBJ2-3; D gene unclear. The CDR3 runs to 18 residues. Germline CDR1 and CDR2: LNHDA and SQIVND (reference sequence). Trimming removed 3 bases from V and 0 bases from J, with 19 bases in between. CDR3 protein: CASSIQAWSRLSTDTQYF. The CDR3 bases are TGTGCCAGTAGTATCCAGGCGTGGAGCCGCCTTAGCACAGATACGCAGTATTTT.

The chain uses TRBV27 and TRBJ2-7; D unclear. Between the trimmed V and J ends, which lost 6 bases and 1 base, there was a span of 10 bases. The CDR3 extends over 13 amino acids. Germline assignment: CDR1 MNHEY and CDR2 SMNVEV (reference sequence). The CDR3 bases are TGTGCCAGCAGCCATGGAGCGTCCTACGAGCAGTACTTC. Residues: CASSHGASYEQYF.

The V call is TRBV25-1, the J call TRBJ2-3; no reliable D call. CDR3 size: 12 residues. V dropped 5 bases and J dropped 3 bases, with 6 bases sitting between them. From germline, CDR1 is MGHDK and CDR2 SYGVNS. The CDR3 DNA reads as TGTGCCAGCAGTTGGGGAACAGATACGCAGTATTTT. It translates to CASSWGTDTQYF. The entire variable domain, with the rest obtained from reference TRBV25-1 and TRBJ2-3, is as follows: EADIYQTPRYLVIGTGKKITLECSQTMGHDKMYWYQQDPGMELHLIHYSYGVNSTEKGDLSSESTVSRIRTEHFPLTLESARPSHTSQYLCASSWGTDTQYFGPGTRLTVL.